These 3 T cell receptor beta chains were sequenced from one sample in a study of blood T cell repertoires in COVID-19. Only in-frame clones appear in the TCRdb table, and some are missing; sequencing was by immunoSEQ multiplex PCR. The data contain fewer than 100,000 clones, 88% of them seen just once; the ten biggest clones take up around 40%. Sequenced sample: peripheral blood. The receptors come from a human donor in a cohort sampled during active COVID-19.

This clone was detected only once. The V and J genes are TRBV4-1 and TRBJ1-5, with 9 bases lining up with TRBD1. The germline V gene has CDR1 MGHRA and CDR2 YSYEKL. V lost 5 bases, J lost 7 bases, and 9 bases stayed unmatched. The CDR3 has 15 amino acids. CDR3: CASSTTGTGSQPQHF. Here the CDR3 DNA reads TGCGCCAGCAGCACGACCGGGACAGGGTCCCAGCCCCAGCATTTT.

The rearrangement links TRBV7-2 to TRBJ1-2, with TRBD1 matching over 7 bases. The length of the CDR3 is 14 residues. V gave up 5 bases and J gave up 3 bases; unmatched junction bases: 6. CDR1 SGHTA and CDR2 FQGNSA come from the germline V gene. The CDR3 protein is CASSPGQNDYGYTF. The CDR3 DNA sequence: TGTGCCAGCAGCCCGGGACAGAATGACTATGGCTACACCTTC.

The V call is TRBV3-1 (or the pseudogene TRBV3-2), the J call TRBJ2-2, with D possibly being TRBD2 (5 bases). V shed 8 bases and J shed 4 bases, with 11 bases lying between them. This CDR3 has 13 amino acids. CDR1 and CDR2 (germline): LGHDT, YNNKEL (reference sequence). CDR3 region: CASARAGTGELFF. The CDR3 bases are TGTGCCAGCGCCCGGGCGGGCACCGGGGAGCTGTTTTTT.